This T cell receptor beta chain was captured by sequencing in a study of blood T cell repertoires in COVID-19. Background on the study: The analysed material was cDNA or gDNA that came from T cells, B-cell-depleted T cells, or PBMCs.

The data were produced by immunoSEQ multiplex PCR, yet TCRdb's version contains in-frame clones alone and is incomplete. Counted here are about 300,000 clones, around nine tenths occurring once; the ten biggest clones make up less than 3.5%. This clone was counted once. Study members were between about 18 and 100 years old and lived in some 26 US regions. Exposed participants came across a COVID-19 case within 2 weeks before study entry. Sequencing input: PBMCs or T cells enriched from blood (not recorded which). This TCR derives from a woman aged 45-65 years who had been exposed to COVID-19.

The CDR3 protein is CASSWTNQPQHF. CDR3 coding DNA: TGTGCCAGCAGTTGGACAAATCAGCCCCAGCATTTT. The gene calls are TRBV28 and TRBJ1-5; perhaps TRBD1 as D (5 bases). V gave up 4 bases and J gave up 4 bases, with 5 bases separating them. CDR1 and CDR2 from the germline V gene are MDHEN and SYDVKM. The CDR3 is 12 amino acids.